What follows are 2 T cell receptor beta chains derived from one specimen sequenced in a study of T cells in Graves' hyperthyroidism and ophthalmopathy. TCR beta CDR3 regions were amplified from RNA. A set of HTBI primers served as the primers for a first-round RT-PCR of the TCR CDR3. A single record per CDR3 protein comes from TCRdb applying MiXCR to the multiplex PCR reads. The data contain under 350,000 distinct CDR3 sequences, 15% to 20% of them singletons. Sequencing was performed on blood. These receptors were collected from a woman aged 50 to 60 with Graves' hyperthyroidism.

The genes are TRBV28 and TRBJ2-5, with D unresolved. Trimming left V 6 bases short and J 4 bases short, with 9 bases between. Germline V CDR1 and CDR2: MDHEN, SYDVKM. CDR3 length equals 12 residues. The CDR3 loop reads CASSFNRETQYF. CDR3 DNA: TGTGCCAGCAGCTTTAATAGAGAGACCCAGTACTTC. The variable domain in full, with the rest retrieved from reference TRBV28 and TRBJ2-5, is DVKVTQSSRYLVKRTGEKVFLECVQDMDHENMFWYRQDPGLGLRLIYFSYDVKMKEKGDIPEGYSVSREKKERFSLILESASTNQTSMYLCASSFNRETQYFGPGTRLLVL.

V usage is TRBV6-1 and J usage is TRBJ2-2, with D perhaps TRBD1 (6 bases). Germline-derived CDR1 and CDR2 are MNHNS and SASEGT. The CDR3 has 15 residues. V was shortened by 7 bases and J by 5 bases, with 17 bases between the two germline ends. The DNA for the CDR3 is TGTGCCAGCACCGACCCAGGGGATCGGACCGGGGAGCTGTTTTTT. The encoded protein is CASTDPGDRTGELFF.